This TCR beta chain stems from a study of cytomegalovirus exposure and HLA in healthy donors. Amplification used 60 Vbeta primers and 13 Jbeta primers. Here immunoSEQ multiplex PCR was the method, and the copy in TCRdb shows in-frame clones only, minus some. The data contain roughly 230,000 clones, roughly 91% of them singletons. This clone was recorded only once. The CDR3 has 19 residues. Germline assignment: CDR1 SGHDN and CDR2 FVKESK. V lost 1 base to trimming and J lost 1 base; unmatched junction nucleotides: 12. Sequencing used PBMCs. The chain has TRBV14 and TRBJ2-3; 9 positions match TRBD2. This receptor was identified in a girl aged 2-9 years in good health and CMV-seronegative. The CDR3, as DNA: TGTGCCAGCAGCCAAGTCGGTAGCGGGAGCGTATCTGGCACAGATACGCAGTATTTT. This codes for CASSQVGSGSVSGTDTQYF.